This T cell receptor beta chain was profiled in a study of blood T cell repertoires in COVID-19. Study as a whole: Sample material is recorded as cDNA or gDNA derived from T cells, B-cell-depleted T cells, or PBMCs.

Authors' analysis steps: Reference gene primer amplification gave nucleated cell count estimates. Only in-frame clones appear in the TCRdb table, and some are missing; sequencing was by immunoSEQ multiplex PCR. That table supplies the V and J calls and clone size; D and trimming were determined from the DNA. The table has 150,000 to 200,000 clones, just under 85% seen once. This clone appeared a single time. CDR1 and CDR2 from the germline V gene are SGHNT and YYREEE (reference sequence). The CDR3 runs to 16 residues. Germline trimming cut 2 bases from V and 4 bases from J; bases unmatched to any gene: 7.

Material for sequencing was peripheral blood. The origin of this receptor is a woman of 80 years or more with acute or convalescent COVID-19. The V gene is TRBV5-4, the J gene TRBJ2-1; TRBD2 matches 9 bases. CDR3 sequence reads: CASSLGAGGLYNEQFF. CDR3 DNA: TGTGCCAGCAGCTTAGGAGCGGGAGGTTTGTACAATGAGCAGTTCTTC. The full variable domain, with the rest looked up from reference TRBV5-4 and TRBJ2-1, is ETGVTQSPTHLIKTRGQQVTLRCSSQSGHNTVSWYQQALGQGPQFIFQYYREEENGRGNFPPRFSGLQFPNYSSELNVNALELDDSALYLCASSLGAGGLYNEQFFGPGTRLTVL.